This T cell receptor beta chain was observed in a study of T cells in localized non-small cell lung cancer. Overall study results and limits: Longer survival (overall) was linked to higher T cell density in blood. Exceeding tumor, uninvolved adjacent lung had the highest T cell clonality.

Germline V gives CDR1 SGHTA, CDR2 FQGNSA. V lost 5 bases to trimming and J lost 0 bases, with 14 bases between them. The CDR3 spans 15 residues. As concerns this clone: Its antigen is currently unknown.

Sequenced by immunoSEQ multiplex PCR; TCRdb stores in-frame clones only, minus some. The sample comprises around 40,000 clones, about 88% of which are singletons, and around 7% rests with the top ten. The gene calls are TRBV7-2 and TRBJ2-7; possibly TRBD1 for D (6 bases). The clonotype was recovered from a woman aged 18-49 years with stage III lung adenocarcinoma. The specimen comprised peripheral blood, sampled before any cancer treatment. In DNA, the CDR3 is TGTGCCAGCAGCAACAGGGTCTCGGCCTCCTACGAGCAGTACTTC. Amino acid sequence: CASSNRVSASYEQYF.